This TCR beta chain emerged from a study of lymphopenia after photon versus proton radiotherapy. As to this clone: What it binds is unknown.

Only in-frame clones appear in the TCRdb table, and some are missing; sequencing was by immunoSEQ multiplex PCR. Seen here are tens of thousands of clones, 80% to 90% observed once, and the top ten hold around 50%. Study findings and constraints: After the lymphocyte nadir, photon-treated repertoires showed oligoclonal expansion, especially of CD8+ Temra cells. Post-nadir TCR diversity decline inversely tracked overall survival among those who died. Only patients who died were analyzed for survival; proton advantage is unproven. Proton therapy kept repertoires fairly stable, unlike photons, which gained effector/memory cells.

CDR1 is WSHSY, CDR2 SAAADI, per germline. The CDR3 sequence is 14 residues long. V lost 3 bases and J 2 bases, leaving 10 bases between the germline ends. Sequences were derived from peripheral blood, sampled from a patient treated with proton-based radiotherapy. This sequence was found in a woman aged 60-75 years with cholangiocarcinoma. Some clones in this sample may be carry-over from other donors' samples. This sequence joins TRBV10-2 and TRBJ1-2, with a weak D call TRBD1 (5 bases). CDR3 protein: CASSETGTNYGYTF. The DNA of the CDR3 is TGCGCCAGCAGTGAAACCGGGACCAACTATGGCTACACCTTC.